This T cell receptor beta chain is from a study of blood T cell repertoires in COVID-19 (dated by TCRdb to 2020 to 2021). Regarding the research as a whole: Samples from collaborators originated in the United States, Italy and Spain and spanned both the acute and convalescent phases of COVID-19. The prospective study material was composed of cDNA or gDNA derived from T cells, B-cell-depleted T cells, or PBMCs. Subjects who had been exposed to COVID-19, were actively infected with it, or had recovered from it provided the deeply sampled blood TCRbeta repertoires that made up the dataset. The repertoires were released in a freely available public database intended as a resource for research on the immune response to SARS-CoV-2. The samples were drawn from the first 160 participants of the ongoing ImmuneRACE study and from over 950 subjects provided by 6 global collaborators. The sample metadata nearly always contained a de-identified subject ID, COVID-19 status, age in years and sex. Where available, HLA class I and class II types were taken from metadata supplied by the sample provider and were not determined by assay-based typing. Results the study describes overall, beyond this receptor: How much clinical and demographic metadata was included differed by source and by participant, and the metadata was provided uncurated.

V is cut back by 6 bases and J by 4 bases, with 8 bases in the junction unmatched. There are 15 amino acids in the CDR3, from cysteine to phenylalanine inclusive. CDR3 DNA is the only sequence kept; it has 45 bases, read in frame from the first base. In the germline V gene (reference sequence), CDR1 corresponds to MNHEY and CDR2 to SMNVEV. Each collaborating institution followed its own protocols to collect whole blood in K2EDTA tubes. For TCRbeta analysis, collaborators shipped samples as frozen whole blood, isolated PBMCs, or DNA extracted from either of those sample types. TCRbeta CDR3 regions were amplified from genomic DNA using the immunoSEQ Assay, a bias-controlled multiplex PCR. The study's processing was this. Nucleated cell counts per sample were estimated from amplification of reference gene primers within the assay. To quantify the absolute abundance of each unique TCRbeta CDR3 rearrangement, sequence reads were collapsed and filtered. Productive Simpson clonality was computed per sample as the square root of Simpson's diversity index over productive rearrangements. Drawn from immuneACCESS, this table holds only the in-frame rearrangements with V and J called that TCRdb kept. Clones are partly lost; checked studies trace under half to an unresolved V gene and leave the rest unexplained. V and J calls and clone size come straight from that table; D and trimming were deduced from the DNA. The sample yields over 85,000 clones; roughly 86% were counted once. The ten most abundant clones make up about 20% of the sample.

About this clone: The specificity of this receptor is unknown. Per-base quality was not reported, and no clone a single base away is much larger than it.

The V gene is TRBV27 and the J gene is TRBJ1-2, with 10 bases in between that match TRBD1. The TCR comes from a human donor in a cohort sampled during active COVID-19. The sequenced sample was peripheral blood. The nucleotide sequence is given as TGTGCCAGCAGCCTAGCCGGGACAGGGGTCTATGGCTACACCTTC. It translates to CASSLAGTGVYGYTF.